These T cell receptor beta chains were read from a single sample in a study of T cell repertoires in cytomegalovirus infection. TCRdb reprocessed the reads with MiXCR, giving one entry per CDR3 protein. Of 250,000 to 300,000 distinct CDR3 sequences in the sample, about 20% were seen once. Their cognate antigens are unknown. The source was cultured PBMCs, collected from culture after CMV antigen stimulation. The origin of the receptors is a human donor in good health (CMV status not recorded). Some clones in this sample may be carry-over from other donors' samples. Each CDR3 is given with its conserved first and last residue. The D gene is left open where the match is weak. Only part of the rows carry a size: once, few, many, or a class if the clone is expanded.

V gene	J gene	D gene	CDR3 length	clone size	CDR3 DNA	CDR3 protein
TRBV7-9	TRBJ2-3	TRBD2	17	few	TGTGCCAGCAGCCAAATGACTAGCGGAGGGATCACAGATACGCAGTATTTT	CASSQMTSGGITDTQYF
TRBV7-8	TRBJ2-1	-	21	many	TGTGCCAGCAGCTTAGATCCAGGAAGTAGGCTAGCCGATCCCCTTCACAATGAGCAGTTCTTC	CASSLDPGSRLADPLHNEQFF
TRBV7-8	TRBJ2-5	TRBD2	17	few	TGTGCCAGCAGCCACTTACGGGCAGGCGGGGGTGGGGAGACCCAGTACTTC	CASSHLRAGGGGETQYF
TRBV10-3	TRBJ1-5	-	13	few	TGTGCCATCAGTGAGTCCAACAATCAGCCCCAGCATTTT	CAISESNNQPQHF
TRBV6-2/TRBV6-3	TRBJ1-2	-	16	few	TGTGCCAGCAGCCTACGGATGATTGGGAAGAACTATGGCTACACCTTC	CASSLRMIGKNYGYTF
TRBV4-1	TRBJ1-1	-	15	-	TGCGCCAGCAGCCAAGAGCAAGGCCTGAACACTGAAGCTTTCTTT	CASSQEQGLNTEAFF
TRBV3-1	TRBJ2-5	-	16	few	TGTGCCAGCAGCTATGGAGGGGACGGAACGAAAGAGACCCAGTACTTC	CASSYGGDGTKETQYF
TRBV27	TRBJ1-3	-	13	many	TGTGCCAGCAGTTCCAACTCTGGAAACACCATATATTTT	CASSSNSGNTIYF
TRBV7-2	TRBJ2-1	TRBD2	19	many	TGTGCCAGCAGCCTCCGGGGCAGTGGGTTTGGGGGACTAGCCAATGAGCAGTTCTTC	CASSLRGSGFGGLANEQFF
TRBV10-3	TRBJ1-4	TRBD1	16	few	TGTGCCAGTTCCGGGACAGAACCTGCAACTAATGAAAAACTGTTTTTT	CASSGTEPATNEKLFF
TRBV2	TRBJ2-5	-	14	-	TGTGCCAGCAGTGAGGAACTAGGATCCGAGACCCAGTACTTC	CASSEELGSETQYF
TRBV7-2	TRBJ2-1	TRBD1	21	many	TGTGCCAGCAACCTTAGGTGGTGGGGACAGGGACCCCTTAAGTCCTACAATGAGCAGTTCTTC	CASNLRWWGQGPLKSYNEQFF
TRBV7-2	TRBJ1-2	-	13	many	TGTGCCAGCAGCTTAATCCTGGGCGTGGGCTACACCTTC	CASSLILGVGYTF
TRBV14	TRBJ2-1	-	17	-	TGTGCCAGCAGCCAAACCCGTCCGAGCGACTCCTACAATGAGCAGTTCTTC	CASSQTRPSDSYNEQFF
TRBV7-9	TRBJ1-4	-	14	few	TGTGCCAGCAGCTTGCAAGGGGTTAATGAAAAACTGTTTTTT	CASSLQGVNEKLFF
TRBV10-3	TRBJ1-5	TRBD1	14	few	TGTGCCATCAGCCCGGGACAGGGTGGTCAGCCCCAGCATTTT	CAISPGQGGQPQHF
TRBV7-9	TRBJ2-7	-	16	few	TGTGCCAGCAGCCCCGCCGGGGGCCGACCCCCTTACGAGCAGTACTTC	CASSPAGGRPPYEQYF
TRBV18	TRBJ1-1	-	13	-	TGTGCCAGCTCTCCGGATCAAACAGGTGAAGCTTTCTTT	CASSPDQTGEAFF
TRBV6-2/TRBV6-3	TRBJ2-5	-	14	-	TGTGCCAGCAGTTACCCCGACGGATGGGGGACCCAGTACTTC	CASSYPDGWGTQYF
TRBV28	TRBJ2-3	-	12	-	TGTGCCAGCCATGGAAGCACAGATACGCAGTATTTT	CASHGSTDTQYF
TRBV20-1	TRBJ1-1	-	13	medium-sized	TGCAGTGCTGACCCGGGCCTCAACACTGAAGCTTTCTTT	CSADPGLNTEAFF
TRBV15	TRBJ2-1	TRBD2	16	-	TGTGCCACCAGCAGACAACTAGCGGGGCTATACAATGAGCAGTTCTTC	CATSRQLAGLYNEQFF
TRBV25-1	TRBJ2-1	TRBD2	18	-	TGTGCCAGCAGTGACCAAGGAAACGCCTATCGCGGGAGGGTCGAGCAGTTCTTC	CASSDQGNAYRGRVEQFF
TRBV6-5	TRBJ1-4	TRBD1	16	few	TGTGCCAGCAGTCACGACAGGGGAGGAACTAATGAAAAACTGTTTTTT	CASSHDRGGTNEKLFF
TRBV12-3/TRBV12-4	TRBJ1-1	-	13	-	TGTGCCAGCAGTCCTGGTTGGGACACTGAAGCTTTCTTT	CASSPGWDTEAFF
TRBV6-2/TRBV6-3	TRBJ1-1	-	13	-	TGTGCCAGCAAGGTCAAGATGAACACTGAAGCTTTCTTT	CASKVKMNTEAFF
TRBV29-1	TRBJ2-1	TRBD2	12	-	TGCAGCGTTGAAGTTTGGGGGGGGGAGCAGTTCTTC	CSVEVWGGEQFF